This TCR beta chain was identified during a study of PD-1 blockade in classical Hodgkin lymphoma. Findings of the study overall: Exclusion removed patients who began nivolumab under 1 year after ASCT. Whereas CD4+ TCR diversity had risen significantly by C4D1, CD8+ TCR diversity had not.

The CDR3 has 19 residues. Trimming removed 6 bases from V and 2 bases from J; junction bases left unmatched: 14. Germline V lookup: CDR1 SGHDN, CDR2 FVKESK. Here immunoSEQ multiplex PCR was the method, and the copy in TCRdb shows in-frame clones only, minus some. The data hold over 9,000 clones, with over 80% observed a single time. Comments on this clone: No antigen is known for it.

Time point in this sample: cycle 4 day 1 (C4D1), after more than five weeks of nivolumab. Every patient was affected by relapse after autologous stem cell transplantation, while exposure to brentuximab vedotin was not uniform. Thawed PBMCs were the source of CD4+ T cells, purified by magnetic negative selection. This sequence originates from a human donor with classical Hodgkin lymphoma. The rearrangement links TRBV14 to TRBJ2-2, with 11 bases that match TRBD2. This specimen was CD4+ T cells from blood, taken before the fourth cycle of nivolumab. For the CDR3, the DNA is TGTGCCAGCAGTCACATCCCTAAAACTAGCGGGGGTAACACCGGGGAGCTGTTTTTT. Translated: CASSHIPKTSGGNTGELFF.